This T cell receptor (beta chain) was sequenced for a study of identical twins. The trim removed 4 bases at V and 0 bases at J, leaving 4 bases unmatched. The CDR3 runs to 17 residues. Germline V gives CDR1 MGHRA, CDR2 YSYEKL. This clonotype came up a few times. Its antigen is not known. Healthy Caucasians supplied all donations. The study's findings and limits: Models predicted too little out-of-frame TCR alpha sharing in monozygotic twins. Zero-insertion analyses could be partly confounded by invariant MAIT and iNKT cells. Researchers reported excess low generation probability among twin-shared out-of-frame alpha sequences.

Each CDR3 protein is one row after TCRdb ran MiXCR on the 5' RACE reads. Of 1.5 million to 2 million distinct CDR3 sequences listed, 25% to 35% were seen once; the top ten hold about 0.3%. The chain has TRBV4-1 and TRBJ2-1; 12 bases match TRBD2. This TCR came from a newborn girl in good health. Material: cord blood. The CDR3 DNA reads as TGCGCCAGCAGCCCAGGACTAGCGGGGCTCTCCTACAATGAGCAGTTCTTC. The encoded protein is CASSPGLAGLSYNEQFF.